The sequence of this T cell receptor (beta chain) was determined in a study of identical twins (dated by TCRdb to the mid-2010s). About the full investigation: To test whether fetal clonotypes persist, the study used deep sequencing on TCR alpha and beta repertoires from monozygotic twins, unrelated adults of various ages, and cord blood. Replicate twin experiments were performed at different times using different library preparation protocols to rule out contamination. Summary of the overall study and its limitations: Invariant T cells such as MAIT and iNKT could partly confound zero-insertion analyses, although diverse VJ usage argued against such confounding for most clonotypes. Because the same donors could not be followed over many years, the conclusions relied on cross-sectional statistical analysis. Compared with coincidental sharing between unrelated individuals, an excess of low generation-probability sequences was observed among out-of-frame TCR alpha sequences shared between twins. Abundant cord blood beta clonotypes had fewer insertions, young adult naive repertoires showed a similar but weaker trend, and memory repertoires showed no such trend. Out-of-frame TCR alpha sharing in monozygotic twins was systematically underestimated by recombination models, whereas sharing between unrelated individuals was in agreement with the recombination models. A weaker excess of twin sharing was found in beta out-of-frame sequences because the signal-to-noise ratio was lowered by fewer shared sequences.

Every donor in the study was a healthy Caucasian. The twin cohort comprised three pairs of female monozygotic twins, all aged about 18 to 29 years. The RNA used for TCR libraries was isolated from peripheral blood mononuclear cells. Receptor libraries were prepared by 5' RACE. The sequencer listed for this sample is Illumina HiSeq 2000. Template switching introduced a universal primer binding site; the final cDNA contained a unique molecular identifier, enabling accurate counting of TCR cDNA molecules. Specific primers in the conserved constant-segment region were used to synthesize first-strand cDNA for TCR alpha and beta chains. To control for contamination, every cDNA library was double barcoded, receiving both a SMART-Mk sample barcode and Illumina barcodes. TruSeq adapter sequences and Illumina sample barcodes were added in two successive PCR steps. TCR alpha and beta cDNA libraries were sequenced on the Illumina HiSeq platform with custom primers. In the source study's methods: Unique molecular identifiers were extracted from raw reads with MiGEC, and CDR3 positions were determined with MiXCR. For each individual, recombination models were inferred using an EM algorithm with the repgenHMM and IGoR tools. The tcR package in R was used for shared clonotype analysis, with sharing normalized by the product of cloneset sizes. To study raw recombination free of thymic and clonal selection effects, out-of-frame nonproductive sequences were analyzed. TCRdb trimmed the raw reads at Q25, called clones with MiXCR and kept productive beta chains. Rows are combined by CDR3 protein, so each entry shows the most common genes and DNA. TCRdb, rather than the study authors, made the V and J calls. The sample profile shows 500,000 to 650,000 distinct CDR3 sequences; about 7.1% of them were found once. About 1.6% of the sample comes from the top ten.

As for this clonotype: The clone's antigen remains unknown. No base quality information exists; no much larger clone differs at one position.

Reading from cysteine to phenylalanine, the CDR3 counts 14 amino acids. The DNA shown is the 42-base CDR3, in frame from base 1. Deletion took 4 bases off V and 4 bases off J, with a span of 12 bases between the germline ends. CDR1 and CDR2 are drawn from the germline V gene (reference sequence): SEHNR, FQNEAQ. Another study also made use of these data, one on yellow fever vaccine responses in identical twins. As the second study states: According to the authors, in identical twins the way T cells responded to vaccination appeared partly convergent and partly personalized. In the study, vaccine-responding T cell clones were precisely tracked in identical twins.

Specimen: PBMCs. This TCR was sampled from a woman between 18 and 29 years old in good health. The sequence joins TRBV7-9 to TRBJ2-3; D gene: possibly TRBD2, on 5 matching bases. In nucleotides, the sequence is TGTGCCAGCAGCTCACCTGCGGACTCAGATACGCAGTATTTT. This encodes CASSSPADSDTQYF.